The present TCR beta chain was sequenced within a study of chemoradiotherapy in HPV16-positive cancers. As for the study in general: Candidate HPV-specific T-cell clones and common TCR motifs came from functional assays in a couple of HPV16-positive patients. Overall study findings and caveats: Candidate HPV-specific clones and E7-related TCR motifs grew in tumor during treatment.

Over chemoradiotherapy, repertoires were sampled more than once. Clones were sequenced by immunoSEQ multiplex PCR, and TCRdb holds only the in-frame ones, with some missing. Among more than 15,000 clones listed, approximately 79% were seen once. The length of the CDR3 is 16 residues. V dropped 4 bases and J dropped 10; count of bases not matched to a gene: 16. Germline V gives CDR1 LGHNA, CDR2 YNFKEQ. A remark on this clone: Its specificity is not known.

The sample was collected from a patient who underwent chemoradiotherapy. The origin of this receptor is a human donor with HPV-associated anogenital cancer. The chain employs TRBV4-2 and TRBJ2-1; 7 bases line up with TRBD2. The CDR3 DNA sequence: TGTGCCAGCAGCCTCATCGTAGGGGCTAGCGGAGGAGAGCAGTTCTTC. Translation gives CASSLIVGASGGEQFF.